The present T cell receptor beta chain was sequenced within a study of T cells after yellow fever vaccination. Study-wide results and caveats: Contaminants from the bulk population, in the form of abundant clonotypes, could be found in FACS-sorted repertoires. A minor fraction of clonotypes spanned both CD4 and CD8 compartments.

Generation of TCR cDNA used 5'RACE template switching (which added a universal primer site and UMIs). MiXCR was run by TCRdb on the 5' RACE reads, yielding one entry per CDR3 protein. The table includes more than 350,000 distinct CDR3 sequences, approximately 10% detected once. The sample holds many counts of this clonotype. Its antigen is still unknown. This CDR3 is built from 15 residues. The junction had 6 bases not matched to a gene; V was cut back by 3 bases and J by 4 bases. Germline loops: CDR1 SGHTA, CDR2 FQGNSA. The TCR comes from a young man who received the YFV17D yellow fever vaccine. The rearrangement joins TRBV7-2 to TRBJ2-3; 8 nucleotides line up with TRBD2. This specimen consisted of PBMCs, obtained on the day of the first yellow fever vaccination. CDR3 amino acids: CASSLERGRPDTQYF. CDR3 nucleotide sequence: TGTGCCAGCAGCTTGGAGCGGGGGAGACCAGATACGCAGTATTTT.